Included here is one TCR beta chain sequence, with context. Its antigen is unidentified. The sample's time point: after dendritic cell vaccination, including at tumor progression/relapse. CDR3 length: 14 amino acids. J was trimmed by 7 bases and V by 4 bases; bases with no gene match: 7. CDR1 and CDR2 from the germline V gene are MNHNS and SASEGT. Assay used: immunoSEQ multiplex PCR; TCRdb lists only in-frame clones, some missing. The repertoire has 90,000 to 95,000 clones, 75% to 85% of them found once; the top ten carry approximately 2.1%. The sample comes from a study of glioma-infiltrating T cells after dendritic cell vaccination. Study-wide background: Patients received autologous tumor lysate-pulsed dendritic cell vaccination between about 2002 and 2013. Findings and caveats of the study: Higher TCR clonality did not directly relate to longer survival. Higher pretreatment TIL content predicted longer progression-free time and survival.

Specimen: blood, collected after dendritic cell vaccination. V usage is TRBV6-1 and J usage is TRBJ1-2, with 9 bases that match TRBD1. The sequence was obtained from a human donor with glioblastoma. The chain's CDR3 is CASSVGQGLGGYTF. The CDR3, as DNA: TGTGCCAGCAGTGTGGGACAGGGTTTAGGTGGCTACACCTTC.